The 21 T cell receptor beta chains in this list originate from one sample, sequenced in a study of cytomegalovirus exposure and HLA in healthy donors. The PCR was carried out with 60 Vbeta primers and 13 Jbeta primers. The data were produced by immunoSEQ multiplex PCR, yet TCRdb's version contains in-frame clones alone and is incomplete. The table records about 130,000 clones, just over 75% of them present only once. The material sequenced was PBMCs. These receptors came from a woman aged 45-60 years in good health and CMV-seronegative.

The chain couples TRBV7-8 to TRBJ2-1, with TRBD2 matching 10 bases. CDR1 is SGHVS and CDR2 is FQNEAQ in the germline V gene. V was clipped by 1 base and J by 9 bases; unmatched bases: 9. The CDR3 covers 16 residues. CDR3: CASSLDSLAGESEQFF. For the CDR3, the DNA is TGTGCCAGCAGCTTAGATAGCCTAGCGGGAGAGAGTGAGCAGTTCTTC.

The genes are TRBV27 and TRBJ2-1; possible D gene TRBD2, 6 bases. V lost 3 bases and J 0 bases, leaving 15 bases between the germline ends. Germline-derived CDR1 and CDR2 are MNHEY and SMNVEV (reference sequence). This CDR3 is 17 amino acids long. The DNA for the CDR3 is TGTGCCAGCAGTTTTAAGACTAGGATGAGCTCCTACAATGAGCAGTTCTTC. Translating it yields CASSFKTRMSSYNEQFF.

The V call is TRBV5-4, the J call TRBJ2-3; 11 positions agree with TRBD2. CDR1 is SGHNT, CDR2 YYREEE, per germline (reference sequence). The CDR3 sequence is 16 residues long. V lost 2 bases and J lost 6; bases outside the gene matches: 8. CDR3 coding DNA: TGTGCCAGCAGCTTAGGGACTAGCGGAAGGGCGGATACGCAGTATTTT. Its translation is CASSLGTSGRADTQYF.

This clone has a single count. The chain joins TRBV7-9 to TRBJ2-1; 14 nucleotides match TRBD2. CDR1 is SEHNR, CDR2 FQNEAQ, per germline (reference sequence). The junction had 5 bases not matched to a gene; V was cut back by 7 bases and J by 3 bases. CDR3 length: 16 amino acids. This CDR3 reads CASTIGTSGGYNEQFF. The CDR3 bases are TGTGCCAGCACCATAGGGACTAGCGGGGGCTACAATGAGCAGTTCTTC.

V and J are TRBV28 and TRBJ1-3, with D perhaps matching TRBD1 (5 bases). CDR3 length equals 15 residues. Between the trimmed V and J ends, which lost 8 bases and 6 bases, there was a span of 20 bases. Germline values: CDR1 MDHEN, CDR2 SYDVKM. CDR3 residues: CASQSPGQGENTIYF. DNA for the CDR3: TGTGCCAGCCAAAGCCCCGGACAAGGCGAAAACACCATATATTTT.

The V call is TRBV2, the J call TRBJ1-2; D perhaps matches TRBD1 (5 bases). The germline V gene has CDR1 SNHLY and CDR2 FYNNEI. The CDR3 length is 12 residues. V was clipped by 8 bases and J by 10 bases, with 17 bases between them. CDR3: CASSGDRDPYTF. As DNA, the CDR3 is TGTGCCAGCTCGGGGGATCGGGACCCCTACACCTTC. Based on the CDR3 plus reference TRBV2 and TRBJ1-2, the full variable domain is EPEVTQTPSHQVTQMGQEVILRCVPISNHLYFYWYRQILGQKVEFLVSFYNNEISEKSEIFDDQFSVERPDGSNFTLKIRSTKLEDSAMYFCASSGDRDPYTFGSGTRLTVV.

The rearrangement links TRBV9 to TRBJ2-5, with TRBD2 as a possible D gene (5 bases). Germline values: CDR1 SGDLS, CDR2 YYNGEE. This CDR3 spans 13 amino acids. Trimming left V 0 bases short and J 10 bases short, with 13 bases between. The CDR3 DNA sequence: TGTGCCAGCAGCGTAGCCCAGGACTCCCTCCAGTACTTC. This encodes CASSVAQDSLQYF.

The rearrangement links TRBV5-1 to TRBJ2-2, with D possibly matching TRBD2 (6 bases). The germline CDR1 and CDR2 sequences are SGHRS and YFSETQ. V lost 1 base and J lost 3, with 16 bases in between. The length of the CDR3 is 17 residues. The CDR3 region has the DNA TGCGCCAGCAGCTTGATGGGGACTCAAGAATACACCGGGGAGCTGTTTTTT. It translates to CASSLMGTQEYTGELFF.

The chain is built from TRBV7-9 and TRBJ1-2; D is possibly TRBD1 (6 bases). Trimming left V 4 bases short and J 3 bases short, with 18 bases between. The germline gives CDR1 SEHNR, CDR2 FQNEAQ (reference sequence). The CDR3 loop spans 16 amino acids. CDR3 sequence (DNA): TGTGCCAGCAGCTCACCCGGGACAACGAATCACTATGGCTACACCTTC. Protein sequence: CASSSPGTTNHYGYTF.

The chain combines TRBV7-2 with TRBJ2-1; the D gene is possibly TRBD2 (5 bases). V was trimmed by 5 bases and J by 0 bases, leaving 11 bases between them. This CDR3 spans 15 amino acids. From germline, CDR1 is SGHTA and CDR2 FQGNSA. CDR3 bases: TGTGCCAGCAGCCGAGCGGTGAGCTCCTACAATGAGCAGTTCTTC. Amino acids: CASSRAVSSYNEQFF.

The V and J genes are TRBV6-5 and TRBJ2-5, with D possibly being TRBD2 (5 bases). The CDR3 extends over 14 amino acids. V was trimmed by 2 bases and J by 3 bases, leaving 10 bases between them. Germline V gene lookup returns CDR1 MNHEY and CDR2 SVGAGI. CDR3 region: CASSYDGREETQYF. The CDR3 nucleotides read TGTGCCAGCAGTTACGACGGGCGGGAAGAGACCCAGTACTTC.

The chain's CDR3 is CASDKTGAAKTEAFF. In DNA, the CDR3 is TGTGCCAGCGATAAAACAGGGGCGGCGAAGACTGAAGCTTTCTTT. The chain employs TRBV19 and TRBJ1-1, with TRBD1 matching over 7 bases. The CDR3 length is 15 residues. In germline, CDR1 is LNHDA, CDR2 SQIVND (reference sequence). The ends lost 9 bases at V and 5 bases at J; junction bases unmatched: 15.

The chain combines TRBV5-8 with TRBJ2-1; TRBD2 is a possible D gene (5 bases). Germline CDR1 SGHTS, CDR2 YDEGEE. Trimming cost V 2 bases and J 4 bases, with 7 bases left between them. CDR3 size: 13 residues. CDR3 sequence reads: CASSFGIYNEQFF. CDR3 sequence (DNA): TGTGCCAGCAGCTTCGGGATTTACAATGAGCAGTTCTTC.

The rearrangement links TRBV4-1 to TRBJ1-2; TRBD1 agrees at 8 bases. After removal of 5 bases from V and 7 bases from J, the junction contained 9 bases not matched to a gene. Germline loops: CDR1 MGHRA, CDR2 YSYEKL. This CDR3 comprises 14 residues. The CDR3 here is CASSSQTGVSGYTF. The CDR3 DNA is TGCGCCAGCAGCTCACAGACAGGGGTTTCTGGCTACACCTTC.

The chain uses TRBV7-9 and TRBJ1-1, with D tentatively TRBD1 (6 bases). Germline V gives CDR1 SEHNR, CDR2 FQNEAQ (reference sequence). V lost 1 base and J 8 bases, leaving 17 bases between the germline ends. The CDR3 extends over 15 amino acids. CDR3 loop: CASSLGGGGLTEAFF. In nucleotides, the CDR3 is TGTGCCAGCAGCTTAGGAGGGGGGGGTCTCACGGAAGCTTTCTTT.

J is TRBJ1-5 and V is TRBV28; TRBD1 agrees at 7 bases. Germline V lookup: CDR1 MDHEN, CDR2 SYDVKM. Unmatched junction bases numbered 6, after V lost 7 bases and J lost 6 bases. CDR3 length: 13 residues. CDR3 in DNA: TGTGCCAGCACTACAGGGGCGGGTCAGCCCCAGCATTTT. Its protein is CASTTGAGQPQHF.

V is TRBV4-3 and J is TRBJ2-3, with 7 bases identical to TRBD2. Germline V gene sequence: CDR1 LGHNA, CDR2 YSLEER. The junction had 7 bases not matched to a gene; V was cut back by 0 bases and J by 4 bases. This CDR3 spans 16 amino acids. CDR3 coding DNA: TGCGCCAGCAGCCAAGACTGGCGGGAGTATGCAGATACGCAGTATTTT. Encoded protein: CASSQDWREYADTQYF.

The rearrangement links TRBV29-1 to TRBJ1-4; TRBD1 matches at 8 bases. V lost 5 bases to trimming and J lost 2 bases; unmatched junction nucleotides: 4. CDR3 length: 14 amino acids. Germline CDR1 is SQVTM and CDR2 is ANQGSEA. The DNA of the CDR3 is TGCAGCGTTTCTGCAGGGGGCACTAATGAAAAACTGTTTTTT. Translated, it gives CSVSAGGTNEKLFF.

CDR3 loop: CAWSEGRATGNTIYF. The CDR3 DNA is TGTGCCTGGAGTGAGGGCAGGGCCACTGGAAACACCATATATTTT. The chain combines TRBV30 with TRBJ1-3; weak D call: TRBD1 (5 bases). Germline V CDR1 and CDR2: GTSNPN, SVGIG (reference sequence). V gave up 1 base and J gave up 2 bases, with 12 bases separating them. This CDR3 region has 15 residues.

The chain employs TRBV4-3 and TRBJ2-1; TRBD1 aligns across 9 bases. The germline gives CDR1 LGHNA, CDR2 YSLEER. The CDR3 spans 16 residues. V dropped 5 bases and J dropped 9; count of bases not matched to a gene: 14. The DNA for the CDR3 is TGCGCCAGCAGCACGCGTCCCGGGACAGGGACGGTTGAGCAGTTCTTC. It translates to CASSTRPGTGTVEQFF.

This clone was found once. The CDR3 nucleotides read TGTGCCAGCAGCGTAGAGCAGTTTGCGGCGACCCAGTACTTC. This sequence encodes CASSVEQFAATQYF. This chain connects TRBV9 to TRBJ2-5, with no clear D. Per germline, CDR1 SGDLS and CDR2 YYNGEE. The CDR3 length is 14 residues. Between the trimmed V and J ends, which lost 0 bases and 7 bases, there was a span of 13 bases. The complete variable domain, with remaining parts taken from reference TRBV9 and TRBJ2-5, reads DSGVTQTPKHLITATGQRVTLRCSPRSGDLSVYWYQQSLDQGLQFLIQYYNGEERAKGNILERFSAQQFPDLHSELNLSSLELGDSALYFCASSVEQFAATQYFGPGTRLLVL.